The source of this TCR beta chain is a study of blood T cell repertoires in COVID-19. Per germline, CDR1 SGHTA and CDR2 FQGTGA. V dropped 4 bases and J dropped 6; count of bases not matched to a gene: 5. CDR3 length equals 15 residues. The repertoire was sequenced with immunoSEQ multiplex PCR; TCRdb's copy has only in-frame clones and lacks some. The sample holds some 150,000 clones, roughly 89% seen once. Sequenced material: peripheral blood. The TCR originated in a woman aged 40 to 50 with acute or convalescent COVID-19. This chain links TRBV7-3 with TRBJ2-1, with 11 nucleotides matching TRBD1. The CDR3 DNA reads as TGTGCCAGCAGCTACTCCGGGACAGGGGGCAATGAGCAGTTCTTC. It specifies CASSYSGTGGNEQFF.